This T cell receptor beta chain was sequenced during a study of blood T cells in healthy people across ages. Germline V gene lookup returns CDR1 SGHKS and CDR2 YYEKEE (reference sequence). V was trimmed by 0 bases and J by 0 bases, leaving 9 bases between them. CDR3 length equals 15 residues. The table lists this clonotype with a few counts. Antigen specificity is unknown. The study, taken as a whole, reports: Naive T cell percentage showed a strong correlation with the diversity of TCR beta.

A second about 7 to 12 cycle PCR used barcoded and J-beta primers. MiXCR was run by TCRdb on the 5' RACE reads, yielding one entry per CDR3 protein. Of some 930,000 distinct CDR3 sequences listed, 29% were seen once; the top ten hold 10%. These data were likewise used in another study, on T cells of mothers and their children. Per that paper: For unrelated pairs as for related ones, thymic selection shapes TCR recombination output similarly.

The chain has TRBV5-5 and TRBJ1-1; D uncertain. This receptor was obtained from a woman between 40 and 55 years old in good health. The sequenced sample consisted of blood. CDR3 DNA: TGTGCCAGCAGCTTGGATTCTACCTTGAACACTGAAGCTTTCTTT. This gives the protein CASSLDSTLNTEAFF. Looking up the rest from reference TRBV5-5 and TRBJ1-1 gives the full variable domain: DAGVTQSPTHLIKTRGQQVTLRCSPISGHKSVSWYQQVLGQGPQFIFQYYEKEERGRGNFPDRFSARQFPNYSSELNVNALLLGDSALYLCASSLDSTLNTEAFFGQGTRLTVV.